These 25 T cell receptor beta chains came from one sample sequenced in a study of T cells in tuberculosis. Assay used: immunoSEQ multiplex PCR; TCRdb lists only in-frame clones, some missing. The sample has tens of thousands of clones, around 87% seen once. The source material was PBMCs. These receptors were collected from a donor under 30 with latent tuberculosis or without tuberculosis infection.

The rearrangement uses TRBV5-4 and TRBJ2-3; maybe TRBD2 (5 bases). This CDR3 has 15 amino acids. V shed 7 bases and J shed 1 base, with 16 bases lying between them. The germline V gene encodes CDR1 SGHNT and CDR2 YYREEE (reference sequence). Here the CDR3 DNA reads TGTGCCAGCGAGTACCAAGGACTCGGCACAGATACGCAGTATTTT. Translating gives CASEYQGLGTDTQYF.

V usage is TRBV10-3 and J usage is TRBJ2-5; D gene uncertain. Germline values: CDR1 ENHRY, CDR2 SYGVKD. Trimming stripped 4 bases from V and 3 bases from J, with 6 bases between. This CDR3 has 12 residues. The CDR3 DNA is TGTGCCATCAGTGGGTCCGAAGAGACCCAGTACTTC. It translates to CAISGSEETQYF.

The V call is TRBV28, the J call TRBJ2-4, with D possibly matching TRBD1 (5 bases). This CDR3 comprises 12 residues. Trimming pared 7 bases from V and 6 bases from J, leaving 10 bases between. CDR1 is MDHEN, CDR2 SYDVKM, per germline. The CDR3 protein is CASKGWGNIQYF. Written as DNA, the CDR3 is TGTGCCAGCAAGGGGTGGGGAAACATTCAGTACTTC.

CDR3 protein: CASITGSSDTQYF. CDR3 coding DNA: TGTGCCAGCATCACTGGTTCCTCCGATACGCAGTATTTT. The chain carries TRBV2 and TRBJ2-3, with D hard to call. The CDR3 extends over 13 amino acids. V was trimmed by 7 bases and J by 6 bases, leaving 14 bases between them. Germline CDR1 and CDR2: SNHLY and FYNNEI.

This chain connects TRBV5-1 to TRBJ2-3; tentatively, D is TRBD1 (6 bases). Germline V gene data show CDR1 as SGHRS and CDR2 as YFSETQ. V lost 1 base to trimming and J lost 1 base, with 16 bases between them. CDR3 size: 17 residues. The CDR3 protein is CASSLTSWGRGTDTQYF. CDR3 nucleotides: TGCGCCAGCAGCTTGACATCGTGGGGGCGGGGCACAGATACGCAGTATTTT.

The V and J genes are TRBV29-1 and TRBJ1-1; 8 bases map to TRBD1. This CDR3 has 13 residues. Germline trimming cut 6 bases from V and 5 bases from J; bases unmatched to any gene: 8. The germline V gene encodes CDR1 SQVTM and CDR2 ANQGSEA. The CDR3 sequence is CSVLDREATEAFF. The CDR3 bases are TGCAGCGTCTTGGACAGGGAGGCTACTGAAGCTTTCTTT.

V is TRBV5-8 and J is TRBJ1-1; D not certain. The CDR3 has 14 amino acids. CDR1 and CDR2 from the germline V gene are SGHTS and YDEGEE. V lost 2 bases and J 5 bases, leaving 13 bases between the germline ends. CDR3: CASSFGGRGTEAFF. The CDR3 coding sequence is TGTGCCAGCAGCTTTGGAGGGAGAGGAACTGAAGCTTTCTTT.

The sample holds one count of this clone. This chain links TRBV10-2 with TRBJ2-1; unclear D gene. The V and J ends lost 6 bases and 10 bases respectively, with 13 bases between them. Germline values: CDR1 WSHSY, CDR2 SAAADI. This CDR3 region has 12 residues. CDR3 coding DNA: TGCGCCAGCAGCTTACGTGCGAAAGAGCAGTTCTTC. It specifies CASSLRAKEQFF.

V gene TRBV6-4 combines with J gene TRBJ2-1, with 10 bases that match TRBD2. CDR3 size: 14 residues. Unmatched junction bases numbered 1, after V lost 2 bases and J lost 6 bases. The germline V gene has CDR1 MRHNA and CDR2 SNTAGT. The CDR3: CASSDSGGANEQFF. The CDR3 nucleotides are TGTGCCAGCAGTGACAGCGGGGGGGCCAATGAGCAGTTCTTC.

V usage is TRBV2 and J usage is TRBJ1-5; D is possibly TRBD1 (5 bases). This CDR3 has 15 residues. The germline V gene has CDR1 SNHLY and CDR2 FYNNEI. V was trimmed by 6 bases and J by 0 bases, leaving 12 bases between them. CDR3: CASRGRTGSNQPQHF. CDR3 bases: TGTGCCAGCAGGGGCAGAACAGGTAGCAATCAGCCCCAGCATTTT.

This chain uses TRBV4-1 with TRBJ2-7; tentative D call: TRBD1 (6 bases). The germline V gene encodes CDR1 MGHRA and CDR2 YSYEKL. The length of the CDR3 is 16 residues. The V and J ends lost 1 base and 1 base respectively, with 14 bases between them. This CDR3 reads CASSQGYRANSYEQYF. CDR3 in DNA: TGCGCCAGCAGCCAAGGGTACAGGGCCAATTCCTACGAGCAGTACTTC.

This sequence joins TRBV25-1 and TRBJ1-3, with D uncertain. The CDR3 sequence is 12 residues long. Germline V CDR1 and CDR2: MGHDK, SYGVNS. Trimming took off 4 bases at V and 1 base at J, with 2 bases between the two ends. CDR3 region: CASSASGNTIYF. CDR3 nucleotides: TGTGCCAGCAGTGCTTCTGGAAACACCATATATTTT.

This clone came up a few times. The V and J genes are TRBV27 and TRBJ2-7; 9 nucleotides line up with TRBD2. CDR3 length equals 14 residues. From germline, CDR1 is MNHEY and CDR2 SMNVEV (reference sequence). V shed 3 bases and J 4 bases; nucleotides not matched to a gene: 4. The CDR3 is CASSFTSGLYEQYF. The CDR3 DNA sequence: TGTGCCAGCAGTTTCACTAGCGGGCTATACGAGCAGTACTTC.

This sequence joins TRBV21-1 and TRBJ1-2; the D segment call TRBD1 is taken from the table without a DNA check. TRBV21-1 corresponds to a pseudogene. This CDR3 has 16 residues. The DNA for the CDR3 is TGTGCCAGCAGCAAAGATGCAGGTTTCTCAGGCTATGGCTACACCTTC. Its translation: CASSKDAGFSGYGYTF.

This sequence joins TRBV28 and TRBJ1-1; D perhaps matches TRBD1 (5 bases). The CDR3 length is 13 residues. V dropped 3 bases and J dropped 10 bases, with 15 bases sitting between them. From germline, CDR1 is MDHEN and CDR2 SYDVKM. This CDR3 is CASSLSRVRGAFF. CDR3 in DNA: TGTGCCAGCAGTTTGAGCAGGGTAAGAGGAGCTTTCTTT.

V gene TRBV27 combines with J gene TRBJ1-6; 7 bases line up with TRBD1. The J segment lost 7 bases and the V segment lost 4 bases, leaving 4 bases of the junction unmatched. Germline loops: CDR1 MNHEY, CDR2 SMNVEV (reference sequence). CDR3 length: 14 amino acids. The CDR3 DNA reads as TGTGCCAGCAGTTATACAGGGGAAAATTCACCCCTCCACTTT. Translating it yields CASSYTGENSPLHF.

The chain links TRBV2 to TRBJ1-6; D may be TRBD1 (5 bases). The germline gives CDR1 SNHLY, CDR2 FYNNEI. The length of the CDR3 is 15 residues. V was shortened by 6 bases and J by 10 bases, with 19 bases between the two germline ends. CDR3 region: CASRGTTGGISPLHF. The DNA of the CDR3 is TGTGCCAGCAGGGGCACGACCGGGGGGATATCACCCCTCCACTTT.

This clone was seen a few times. The chain has TRBV7-3 and TRBJ2-6, with D unclear. This CDR3 contains 14 residues. V lost 5 bases and J lost 2, with 7 bases in between. CDR1 is SGHTA and CDR2 is FQGTGA in the germline V gene. DNA for the CDR3: TGTGCCAGCAGCCCTTCCCCTGGGGCCAACGTCCTGACTTTC. Its translation: CASSPSPGANVLTF.

The gene calls are TRBV15 and TRBJ2-7; 10 bases line up with TRBD1. Per the germline V gene, CDR1 is LNHNV and CDR2 is YYDKDF (reference sequence). Trimming removed 5 bases from V and 5 bases from J; junction bases left unmatched: 6. The CDR3 has 14 residues. The CDR3 coding sequence is TGTGCCACCAGCGGGGGACAGGGGATCCACGAGCAGTACTTC. It codes for CATSGGQGIHEQYF.

The V call is TRBV6-6, the J call TRBJ1-2; 7 bases align to TRBD1. Germline loops: CDR1 MNHNY, CDR2 SVGAGI (reference sequence). The CDR3 is made up of 11 amino acids. The V segment lost 10 bases and the J segment 7 bases; nucleotides outside the gene matches: 6. The CDR3 loop reads CATRQGFGYTF. Here the CDR3 DNA reads TGTGCCACCCGACAGGGTTTTGGCTACACCTTC.

This chain joins TRBV30 and TRBJ1-4; perhaps TRBD1 as D (5 bases). The CDR3 has 15 residues. CDR1 and CDR2 (germline): GTSNPN, SVGIG (reference sequence). V dropped 0 bases and J dropped 7 bases, with 15 bases sitting between them. Written as DNA, the CDR3 is TGTGCCTGGAGTGTACGGGCAGGGAGGGCTGAAAAACTGTTTTTT. Protein sequence: CAWSVRAGRAEKLFF.

Only a few counts were recorded for this clone. V gene TRBV9 combines with J gene TRBJ1-2, with D uncertain. The germline V gene encodes CDR1 SGDLS and CDR2 YYNGEE. V was shortened by 0 bases and J by 8 bases, with 11 bases between the two germline ends. The CDR3 loop spans 13 amino acids. CDR3 DNA sequence: TGTGCCAGCAGCGTAGCTCCAGGTATGGGCTACACCTTC. Its protein is CASSVAPGMGYTF.

This clone was recorded a few times. The CDR3 bases are TGTGCCTGGACCAGGGACACAGGAAGTAGAAAACTGTTTTTT. This translates into CAWTRDTGSRKLFF. V usage is TRBV30 and J usage is TRBJ1-4, with D possibly matching TRBD1 (6 bases). The CDR3 extends over 14 amino acids. Per the germline V gene, CDR1 is GTSNPN and CDR2 is SVGIG (reference sequence). V was trimmed by 4 bases and J by 10 bases, leaving 19 bases between them.

The rearrangement links TRBV6-1 to TRBJ1-2; 11 nucleotides agree with TRBD1. From germline, CDR1 is MNHNS and CDR2 SASEGT. V lost 4 bases and J lost 8; bases outside the gene matches: 3. The CDR3 spans 13 residues. The CDR3 protein is CASSADRGRGYTF. The CDR3 nucleotides read TGTGCCAGCAGTGCGGACAGGGGGCGAGGCTACACCTTC.

This clone was found once. This sequence joins TRBV29-1 and TRBJ2-5, with 8 bases matching TRBD1. The germline V gene has CDR1 SQVTM and CDR2 ANQGSEA. The length of the CDR3 is 17 residues. V was clipped by 6 bases and J by 4 bases; unmatched bases: 19. This chain's CDR3 is CSVGLRGAGGGGETQYF. In DNA form, the CDR3 reads TGCAGCGTAGGCCTAAGAGGGGCAGGGGGCGGAGGAGAGACCCAGTACTTC.